The text below deals with one T cell receptor beta chain. The method was immunoSEQ multiplex PCR; TCRdb's version includes in-frame clones alone and lacks a portion of them. Of 85,000 to 100,000 clones in the sample, about nine tenths were seen once. This CDR3 has 15 amino acids. Looked up from germline, CDR1 is GTSNPN and CDR2 is SVGIG (reference sequence). Between the trimmed V and J ends, which lost 0 bases and 5 bases, there was a span of 14 bases. This record belongs to a study of blood T cell repertoires in COVID-19. As for the study in general: From the United States, Italy and Spain came samples of acute and convalescent COVID-19. The analysed material was cDNA or gDNA that came from T cells, B-cell-depleted T cells, or PBMCs.

The specimen sequenced was peripheral blood. This receptor was obtained from a man in his sixties with acute or convalescent COVID-19. J is TRBJ2-1 and V is TRBV30, with TRBD1 as a possible D gene (7 bases). The chain's CDR3 is CAWSVGSGGNNEQFF. The CDR3 bases are TGTGCCTGGAGTGTGGGGTCAGGGGGGAACAATGAGCAGTTCTTC.